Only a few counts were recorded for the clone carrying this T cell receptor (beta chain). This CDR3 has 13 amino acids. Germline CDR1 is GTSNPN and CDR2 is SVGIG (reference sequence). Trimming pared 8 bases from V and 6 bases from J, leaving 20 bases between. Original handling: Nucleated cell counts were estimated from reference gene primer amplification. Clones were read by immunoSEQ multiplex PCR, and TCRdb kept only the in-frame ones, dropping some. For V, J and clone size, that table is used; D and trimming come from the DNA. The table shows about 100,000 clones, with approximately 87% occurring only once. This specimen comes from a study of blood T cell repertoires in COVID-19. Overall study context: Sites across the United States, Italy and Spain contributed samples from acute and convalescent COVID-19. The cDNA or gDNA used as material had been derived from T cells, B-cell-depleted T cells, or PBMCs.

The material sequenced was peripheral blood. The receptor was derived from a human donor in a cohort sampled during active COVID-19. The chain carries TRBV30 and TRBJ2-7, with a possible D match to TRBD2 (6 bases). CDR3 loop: CAGEEVAAGEQYF. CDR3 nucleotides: TGTGCCGGGGAGGAGGTTGCGGCGGGCGAGCAGTACTTC.